These T cell receptor beta chains were read from a single sample in a study of Tregs in tolerant kidney transplant recipients. Some clones are missing from TCRdb's copy, which holds only in-frame ones; the method was immunoSEQ multiplex PCR. The sample shows 200,000 to 300,000 clones, about 86% of them seen only once. Sequenced sample: CD4+ T cells from blood. The receptors here all came from a human donor in good health. The CDR3 runs from the conserved cysteine through the conserved F or W. The order of the fields is V gene, J gene, CDR3 protein.

TRBV5-5	TRBJ2-3	CASSFSQVTDTQYF
TRBV28	TRBJ1-2	CASSVPGQGNRGYTF
TRBV7-9	TRBJ1-4	CASSTWDRTNEKLFF
TRBV18	TRBJ2-3	CASTNNRADTQYF
TRBV2	TRBJ1-4	CASSERAGEKLFF
TRBV5-5	TRBJ1-1	CASSLSGGNTEAFF
TRBV5-6	TRBJ1-6	CASSLGQYNSPLHF
TRBV10-3	TRBJ1-1	CAISESQGTNTEAFF
TRBV15	TRBJ2-3	CATSRGSGSTDTQYF
TRBV30	TRBJ1-3	CAWSPTRTGRSGNTIYF
TRBV25-1	TRBJ1-1	CASSSSDRGNTEAFF
TRBV2	TRBJ1-1	CASTRTGGYTEAFF
TRBV5-1	TRBJ2-1	CASSGLAGGTYNEQFF
TRBV19	TRBJ1-2	CASSMVGAYGYTF
TRBV27	TRBJ2-3	CASSVPGGTDTQYF
TRBV11-2	TRBJ2-3	CASSPSSSVNTDTQYF
TRBV7-3	TRBJ2-2	CASSLRGGTGELFF
TRBV10-1	TRBJ1-1	CASSGVNTEAFF
TRBV6-5	TRBJ2-7	CATCVGGRATYEQYF
TRBV27	TRBJ2-5	CASSQRQGTQETQYF
TRBV19	TRBJ2-4	CASSNIAGAGDIQYF
TRBV15	TRBJ1-5	CATSTPPGGTPHQPQHF
TRBV7-9	TRBJ1-2	CASSLGGGATTNYGYTF
TRBV4-1	TRBJ1-4	CASSQRWAGKNEKLFF
TRBV25-1	TRBJ1-2	CASSDLGQGAGYGYTF
TRBV6-5	TRBJ2-7	CASSTGRAYEQYF
TRBV10-1	TRBJ2-7	CASSVSGASNYEQYF
TRBV9	TRBJ1-3	CASGGVESGNTIYF
TRBV6-1	TRBJ1-3	CASSDQHGNTIYF
TRBV10-3	TRBJ1-1	CAIRQGVGDMNTEAFF
TRBV5-1	TRBJ2-3	CASSLSLTGGVDTQYF
TRBV29-1	TRBJ2-1	CSVGGPRSGASSAAGERYNEQFF
TRBV9	.	CASSVDSVTEQYF
TRBV7-9	TRBJ1-2	CASSRPQAGLTNYGYTF
TRBV15	TRBJ1-2	CATSASNYGYTF
TRBV7-9	TRBJ2-1	CASSSASSGDEQFF
TRBV25-1	TRBJ2-7	CASRGLAAPYEQYF
TRBV6-1	TRBJ1-5	CASSEVGAQPQHF
TRBV6-5	TRBJ1-2	CASSYYGTGPNTF
TRBV25-1	TRBJ1-5	CASSPGTGPGQPQHF
TRBV29-1	TRBJ1-4	CSVEGRVGEKLFF
TRBV5-1	TRBJ1-3	CASSRTGQGSGNTIYF
TRBV6-5	.	CASRPDSTRAEQYF